The rows below give T cell receptor beta chains drawn from one sample of a study of T cells in Graves' hyperthyroidism and ophthalmopathy. In TCRdb, the multiplex PCR reads were re-called with MiXCR into one record per CDR3 protein. The table lists 600,000 to 650,000 distinct CDR3 sequences, about a sixth of them singletons. Sequencing input: blood. The receptors were sampled from a woman aged 25-40 years with Graves' hyperthyroidism. The CDR3 runs from the conserved cysteine through the conserved F or W. Each record gives: CDR3 DNA, CDR3 protein, J gene, D gene, V gene, clone size. The D gene is left open where the match is weak. The size field is filled for only some rows; it gives once, few, many or a size class.

TGCAGTGCTCGGGGACTAGCGGGGACCTCCTACGAGCAGTACTTC	CSARGLAGTSYEQYF	TRBJ2-7	TRBD2	TRBV20-1	few
TGCGCCAGCAGCTCGGACCACCGGACACCGATTGAGCAGTACTTC	CASSSDHRTPIEQYF	TRBJ2-7	.	TRBV5-1	.
TGTGCCAGCAACGGTCCCGGGACAGGGGACGGCTACACCTTC	CASNGPGTGDGYTF	TRBJ1-2	TRBD1	TRBV28	many
TGTGCCAGCAGCTTACAGGGGTTAACCTACGAGCAGTACTTC	CASSLQGLTYEQYF	TRBJ2-7	TRBD1	TRBV12-3/TRBV12-4	many
TGTGCCAGCACCGTAGCGTCGGCCGGGGAGCTGTTTTTT	CASTVASAGELFF	TRBJ2-2	.	TRBV7-2	few
TGTGCCAGCACACGGGCGCTCTACAATGAGCAGTTCTTC	CASTRALYNEQFF	TRBJ2-1	.	TRBV2	many
TGTGCCACCAGCAGTTACCCTAGCGGGAGGGATGCACTGAGCTCCTACAATGAGCAGTTCTTC	CATSSYPSGRDALSSYNEQFF	TRBJ2-1	TRBD2	TRBV6-2/TRBV6-3	many
TGCAGTGCCGTACCAAGCGGGAGCGAGACTCGGCAGTTCTTC	CSAVPSGSETRQFF	TRBJ2-1	TRBD2	TRBV20-1	.
TGTGCCAGCAGTTTAGGGACAGGGCCAACTAATGAAAAACTGTTTTTT	CASSLGTGPTNEKLFF	TRBJ1-4	TRBD1	TRBV28	few
TGCAGTGCTAGAGAAGAGGGGCGCTACGAGCAGTACTTC	CSAREEGRYEQYF	TRBJ2-7	.	TRBV20-1	.
TGTGCCAGCAGTTTCCCCGGACAGCCGCGGGGCTACACCTTC	CASSFPGQPRGYTF	TRBJ1-2	.	TRBV28	many
TGTGCCAGCAGTTTAAGGCAGGAGCAAGAGACCCAGTACTTC	CASSLRQEQETQYF	TRBJ2-5	.	TRBV12-3/TRBV12-4	many
TGCGCCAGCAGCCAAGATCACCTGACCTACGATGAGCAGTTCTTC	CASSQDHLTYDEQFF	TRBJ2-1	.	TRBV4-3	few
TGCGCCAGCAGCCAGTCCACAACCGGGAACACTGAAGCTTTCTTT	CASSQSTTGNTEAFF	TRBJ1-1	.	TRBV4-1	.
TGTGCCAACTCACGATCGGGGCGTGTTGATACGCAGTATTTT	CANSRSGRVDTQYF	TRBJ2-3	.	TRBV28	.
TGTGCTAGCAGCCCGGGGGGCAGGGCAGAGACCCAGTACTTC	CASSPGGRAETQYF	TRBJ2-5	.	TRBV7-7	many
TGTGCCATCAGCGTGGAGGGGGGGCTCCCTTATGGCTACACCTTC	CAISVEGGLPYGYTF	TRBJ1-2	.	TRBV10-3	.
TGTGCCAGCAGTTTACTCAGATCCCAGGGGGAGACCCAGTACTTC	CASSLLRSQGETQYF	TRBJ2-5	.	TRBV28	few
TGTGTCAGCAGTTTTCCTAGCGGACTCACAGATACGCAGTATTTT	CVSSFPSGLTDTQYF	TRBJ2-3	TRBD2	TRBV28	few
TGCGACAGCAGCTTGAAAGGCGGCTCAGATACGCAGTATTTT	CDSSLKGGSDTQYF	TRBJ2-3	.	TRBV5-1	.
TGCAGTGCTAGATCAGTGGACAGAGATACGCAGTATTTT	CSARSVDRDTQYF	TRBJ2-3	.	TRBV20-1	many
TGTGCCAGCAGGGGGACCGCGAACACTGAAGCTTTCTTT	CASRGTANTEAFF	TRBJ1-1	.	TRBV12-3/TRBV12-4	many
TGCGCCAGCAGCCAAGCCGGGGGTCGCACCTTTTATGGCTACACCTTC	CASSQAGGRTFYGYTF	TRBJ1-2	.	TRBV4-1	few
TGTGCCAGTAGTACTTCGGGAGGGGGTATGGATGGCTACACCTTC	CASSTSGGGMDGYTF	TRBJ1-2	.	TRBV19	few
TGTGCCAGCAGGACCTCTATCGGCACCGGGGAGCTGTTTTTT	CASRTSIGTGELFF	TRBJ2-2	.	TRBV11-3	.
TGCAGTGCTAGAGATACTAGCGGGAGTTGGACCGGGGAGCTGTTTTTT	CSARDTSGSWTGELFF	TRBJ2-2	TRBD2	TRBV20-1	.
TGTGCCTGGAGTGTACGGGCGCAGCGATTCAATCAGCCCCAGCATTTT	CAWSVRAQRFNQPQHF	TRBJ1-5	.	TRBV30	.
TGTGCCAGCAGTTCGGCGGGGGGCGAGCAGTACTTC	CASSSAGGEQYF	TRBJ2-7	TRBD2	TRBV28	many
TGTGCCAGCAGTCCCCATAGCGGGAGAAATGAGCAGTTCTTC	CASSPHSGRNEQFF	TRBJ2-1	TRBD2	TRBV27	many
TGTGCCAGCACGACACCGTTAGGAGGCCCCTCGGGAGAGACCCAGTACTTC	CASTTPLGGPSGETQYF	TRBJ2-5	.	TRBV7-9	.
TGTGCCAGCACCCTCACAGGGGACGAGCAGTACTTC	CASTLTGDEQYF	TRBJ2-7	TRBD1	TRBV5-6	.
TGTGCCAGCAAACACCCGGACTCTGGAAACACCATATATTTT	CASKHPDSGNTIYF	TRBJ1-3	.	TRBV7-2	few
TGTGCCAGCTCACCACAGGGGAGCTCTGGAAACAGCATATATTTT	CASSPQGSSGNSIYF	TRBJ1-3	.	TRBV18	.
TGTGCCAGCAGATTAAGACTAGCGGGGTACAATGAGCAGTTCTTC	CASRLRLAGYNEQFF	TRBJ2-1	TRBD2	TRBV27	many
TGTGCTAGTGGTTTGGTTGTAGGCCAATATAGCAATCAGCCCCAGCATTTT	CASGLVVGQYSNQPQHF	TRBJ1-5	.	TRBV12-5	.
TGTGCCAGCATGACGGGGTTTATCAACACAGATACGCAGTATTTT	CASMTGFINTDTQYF	TRBJ2-3	.	TRBV6-2/TRBV6-3	many
TGTGCCAGCAGCCCCAGTAAGGCTGGAAACACCATATATTTT	CASSPSKAGNTIYF	TRBJ1-3	.	TRBV7-2	.
TGTGCCAGCCGCCCGAGGACGGGAGTCACAGATACGCAGTATTTT	CASRPRTGVTDTQYF	TRBJ2-3	.	TRBV6-1	.
TGTGCCAGCAGCCTTAGCGGGAGGATCGCCGAGCAGTACTTC	CASSLSGRIAEQYF	TRBJ2-7	TRBD2	TRBV7-2	many
TGTGCCATCAGTGAGTCGGTGAACACTGAAGCTTTCTTT	CAISESVNTEAFF	TRBJ1-1	.	TRBV10-3	many
TGCAGCGCCTCGACGGATTCGGTCTCCTACGAGCAGTACTTC	CSASTDSVSYEQYF	TRBJ2-7	.	TRBV29-1	.
TGTGCCAGCAGCCCCCCTATAGCGGGAGGATTCGGAGGCAGCACAGATACGCAGTATTTT	CASSPPIAGGFGGSTDTQYF	TRBJ2-3	TRBD2	TRBV7-2	few